This T cell receptor beta chain originates from a study of T cell changes during pregnancy in multiple sclerosis. The germline V gene has CDR1 SNHLY and CDR2 FYNNEI. The CDR3 sequence is 14 residues long. After removal of 6 bases from V and 2 bases from J, the junction contained 3 bases not matched to a gene. Profiled with immunoSEQ multiplex PCR; TCRdb holds only in-frame clones, not every one. The data contain 40,000 to 50,000 clones, just under 95% of them seen just once; the ten biggest clones take up 3% to 4.5%. Source: CD8+ T cells from peripheral blood mononuclear cells, taken after pregnancy. The V gene is TRBV2, the J gene TRBJ2-3; 9 nucleotides align to TRBD2. This TCR was recovered from a female donor with multiple sclerosis, enrolled in a pregnancy study. CDR3: CASSTSGPTDTQYF. The CDR3 bases are TGTGCCAGCAGCACTAGCGGGCCCACAGATACGCAGTATTTT.